The 22 T cell receptor beta chains below come from one sample, sequenced in a study of beta chain features in type 1 diabetes. Expressed TCRB transcripts were sequenced because the entire RNA isolate underwent reverse transcription. Profiling relied on immunoSEQ multiplex PCR, and the TCRdb table lists in-frame clones only, not all of them. The table shows 200,000 to 250,000 clones, with 55% to 70% occurring only once. What was sequenced was naive CD4+ T cells from blood. The receptor source for this set is a man aged 30-40 years in good health.

V and J are TRBV9 and TRBJ2-3; 11 bases map to TRBD2. V lost 4 bases, J lost 5 bases, and 3 bases stayed unmatched. Germline-derived CDR1 and CDR2 are SGDLS and YYNGEE. The CDR3 length is 14 residues. In nucleotides, the CDR3 is TGTGCCAGCAGCCGGCTAGCGGGAGGAGATACGCAGTATTTT. Its translation: CASSRLAGGDTQYF.

V and J are TRBV29-1 and TRBJ2-7; TRBD1 matches at 8 bases. Trimming removed 4 bases from V and 0 bases from J; junction bases left unmatched: 5. The CDR3 consists of 14 residues. CDR1 is SQVTM, CDR2 ANQGSEA, per germline. CDR3 sequence (DNA): TGCAGCGTTGTAGGGACAGGAAACTCCTACGAGCAGTACTTC. It is translated as CSVVGTGNSYEQYF.

The chain uses TRBV29-1 and TRBJ2-5, with D unclear. The length of the CDR3 is 13 residues. The V and J ends lost 7 bases and 0 bases respectively, with 12 bases between them. Germline loops: CDR1 SQVTM, CDR2 ANQGSEA. CDR3 loop: CSAIDPNQETQYF. As DNA, the CDR3 is TGCAGCGCGATTGACCCAAACCAAGAGACCCAGTACTTC.

Written as DNA, the CDR3 is TGTGCCACCAGCAGAGATCGGCTGGGGGTCGAGACCCAGTACTTC. Protein product: CATSRDRLGVETQYF. This sequence joins TRBV15 and TRBJ2-5; D possibly uses TRBD1 or TRBD2 (5 bases each). The CDR3 has 15 residues. Germline CDR1 LNHNV, CDR2 YYDKDF (reference sequence). V lost 0 bases, J lost 5 bases, and 13 bases lay in between.

The chain joins TRBV30 to TRBJ2-2; 9 positions agree with TRBD1. CDR1 is GTSNPN and CDR2 is SVGIG in the germline V gene (reference sequence). V dropped 8 bases and J dropped 4; count of bases not matched to a gene: 11. The length of the CDR3 is 15 residues. The CDR3 protein is CAGWPGQGFTGELFF. The CDR3 DNA follows: TGTGCCGGTTGGCCGGGACAGGGTTTCACCGGGGAGCTGTTTTTT.

This chain joins TRBV27 and TRBJ2-1; D is ambiguous. Germline-derived CDR1 and CDR2 are MNHEY and SMNVEV (reference sequence). CDR3 length equals 15 residues. Trimming stripped 5 bases from V and 0 bases from J, with 11 bases between. The CDR3 protein is CASSRKVSSYNEQFF. In DNA, the CDR3 is TGTGCCAGCAGTCGCAAGGTGAGCTCCTACAATGAGCAGTTCTTC.

In this sample, this clone turned up a few times. V usage is TRBV7-2 and J usage is TRBJ2-5, with TRBD2 matching over 7 bases. CDR1 and CDR2 (germline): SGHTA, FQGNSA. The CDR3 sequence is 14 residues long. Trimming took 6 bases from V and 5 from J; bases not matched to a gene: 9. CDR3 bases: TGTGCCAGCAGGATTCGGAGGGAGGGCGAGACCCAGTACTTC. It yields the protein CASRIRREGETQYF.

The chain recombines TRBV5-1 with TRBJ1-6; 7 nucleotides match TRBD1. CDR1 and CDR2 (germline): SGHRS, YFSETQ. Trimming at V came to 4 bases and at J to 7 bases, leaving 5 bases not matched to a gene. The CDR3 sequence is 14 residues long. The CDR3, as DNA: TGCGCCAGCAGCGGATCAGGGGGAAATTCACCCCTCCACTTT. This gives the protein CASSGSGGNSPLHF.

In DNA form, the CDR3 reads TGCGCCAGCAGTCGCGAGGAGCAGTACTTC. It is translated as CASSREEQYF. The chain combines TRBV23-1 with TRBJ2-7; D remains ambiguous. TRBV23-1 qualifies as an ORF whose function is uncertain. This CDR3 has 10 amino acids. V lost 4 bases, J lost 7 bases, and 5 bases lay in between.

The V call is TRBV7-2, the J call TRBJ1-6; tentative D call: TRBD1 (5 bases). CDR3 length: 14 amino acids. Between the trimmed V and J ends, which lost 5 bases and 7 bases, there was a span of 12 bases. Germline-derived CDR1 and CDR2 are SGHTA and FQGNSA. The CDR3 sequence: CASSTGTSNSPLHF. In DNA, the CDR3 is TGTGCCAGCAGCACTGGGACCTCAAATTCACCCCTCCACTTT.

In its sample, this clone was seen a few times. V usage is TRBV14 and J usage is TRBJ2-7; 9 bases are a match to TRBD1. Trimming removed 0 bases from V and 3 bases from J; junction bases left unmatched: 3. This CDR3 comprises 15 residues. From germline, CDR1 is SGHDN and CDR2 FVKESK. The CDR3, as DNA: TGTGCCAGCAGCCAAGATGGGACAGGGATCTACGAGCAGTACTTC. This translates into CASSQDGTGIYEQYF.

This chain links TRBV25-1 with TRBJ2-3; D might be TRBD2 (6 bases). Trimming took off 7 bases at V and 8 bases at J, with 25 bases between the two ends. The CDR3 length is 16 residues. In germline, CDR1 is MGHDK, CDR2 SYGVNS. In DNA form, the CDR3 reads TGTGCCAGCACCTCTACAGCGGGCACAGGTGGACCTACGCAGTATTTT. Amino acid sequence: CASTSTAGTGGPTQYF.

This clone has only a few counts. This chain connects TRBV20-1 to TRBJ1-2, with a possible D match to TRBD1 (5 bases). The CDR3 covers 11 residues. Germline CDR1 and CDR2: DFQATT and SNEGSKA (reference sequence). Deletions cut 5 bases from V and 3 bases from J, with 7 bases between. The CDR3 nucleotides read TGCAGTGCTTCGACAGACTATGGCTACACCTTC. Its protein product is CSASTDYGYTF.

The table lists this clone with a few counts. Written as DNA, the CDR3 is TGTGCCAGCAGCCCCGGGACAGGGCCAGCCTACGAGCAGTACTTC. It is translated as CASSPGTGPAYEQYF. The rearrangement joins TRBV9 to TRBJ2-7; 9 bases agree with TRBD1. The CDR3 sequence is 15 residues long. V lost 4 bases to trimming and J lost 2 bases; unmatched junction nucleotides: 7. Per the germline V gene, CDR1 is SGDLS and CDR2 is YYNGEE.

This clone was detected only a few times. J is TRBJ2-1 and V is TRBV20-1, with D possibly being TRBD2 (5 bases). The CDR3 covers 11 residues. Germline V CDR1 and CDR2: DFQATT, SNEGSKA (reference sequence). The V and J ends lost 5 bases and 3 bases respectively, with 5 bases between them. The CDR3 sequence: CSARDYNEQFF. CDR3 DNA sequence: TGCAGTGCTCGGGACTACAATGAGCAGTTCTTC.

V and J are TRBV29-1 and TRBJ2-7; 15 bases agree with TRBD2. Germline-derived CDR1 and CDR2 are SQVTM and ANQGSEA. Trimming cost V 6 bases and J 2 bases; bases outside gene matches: 8. The CDR3 extends over 16 amino acids. The CDR3 reads CSVLGLAGGAPYEQYF. The CDR3 DNA is TGCAGCGTACTGGGACTAGCGGGAGGTGCCCCCTACGAGCAGTACTTC.

Points on this clone: Other DNA sequences in this sample translate to the same CDR3. This chain joins TRBV6-5 and TRBJ2-1, with 8 bases identical to TRBD1. The germline V gene encodes CDR1 MNHEY and CDR2 SVGAGI. Losses at the gene ends were 5 bases for V and 6 bases for J; bases not matched to a gene: 0. The CDR3 is 12 residues long. The CDR3 coding sequence is TGTGCCAGCAGTGACAGGGGCAATGAGCAGTTCTTC. Translation gives CASSDRGNEQFF.

This chain links TRBV30 with TRBJ2-2; no reliable D call. Deletions cut 1 base from V and 0 bases from J, with 12 bases between. CDR3 length equals 16 residues. Germline CDR1 and CDR2: GTSNPN and SVGIG (reference sequence). CDR3 DNA sequence: TGTGCCTGGAGTGCCCTCTCCGCCGCGAACACCGGGGAGCTGTTTTTT. Translating gives CAWSALSAANTGELFF.

The chain employs TRBV7-2 and TRBJ2-3; maybe TRBD2 (6 bases). The CDR3 totals 15 residues. CDR1 and CDR2 (germline): SGHTA, FQGNSA. Trimming took 3 bases from V and 1 from J, leaving 11 bases between them. The CDR3 is CASSFPTGGTDTQYF. CDR3 bases: TGTGCCAGCAGCTTCCCGACGGGAGGCACAGATACGCAGTATTTT.

Concerning this clone: The same CDR3 arises from other DNA sequences in this sample as well. The DNA for the CDR3 is TGTGCCTGGAGTGTACGGAGGTCCGGGGAGCTGTTTTTT. It is translated as CAWSVRRSGELFF. The chain couples TRBV30 to TRBJ2-2; D might be TRBD2 (5 bases). Germline CDR1 is GTSNPN and CDR2 is SVGIG (reference sequence). This CDR3 is built from 13 residues. Between the trimmed V and J ends, which lost 0 bases and 6 bases, there was a span of 8 bases.

The rearrangement joins TRBV13 to TRBJ2-7; 8 nucleotides align to TRBD2. V lost 0 bases to trimming and J lost 6 bases; unmatched junction nucleotides: 13. The CDR3 contains 17 residues. Germline V gene lookup returns CDR1 PRHDT and CDR2 FYEKMQ (reference sequence). The CDR3 DNA is TGTGCCAGCAGCTTAGGGTTGAGACCCAGCGGGAGAACCGAGCAGTACTTC. Protein product: CASSLGLRPSGRTEQYF.

This clone was seen a few times. The chain is built from TRBV30 and TRBJ2-1; TRBD2 aligns across 11 bases. The CDR3 is 16 amino acids. With 3 bases clipped from V and 4 bases from J, the junction kept 8 bases outside the gene matches. Germline lookup yields CDR1 GTSNPN and CDR2 SVGIG (reference sequence). CDR3 loop: CAWRQRGTSGYNEQFF. The CDR3 DNA reads as TGTGCCTGGAGGCAACGGGGGACTAGCGGATACAATGAGCAGTTCTTC.